This T cell receptor (beta chain) stems from a study of T cells after yellow fever vaccination. TCRdb processed the 5' RACE reads anew with MiXCR; each CDR3 protein has one entry. Among a few hundred thousand distinct CDR3 sequences listed, roughly a sixth were seen once. This clonotype was counted ten times or more. This CDR3 is built from 15 residues. Unmatched junction bases numbered 6, after V lost 1 base and J lost 3 bases. The origin of this receptor is a man between 18 and 35 years old who received the YFV17D yellow fever vaccine. Sequenced here: PBMCs, sampled around 5 days after the first yellow fever vaccination. The chain recombines TRBV12-3 or TRBV12-4 with TRBJ2-7; 7 bases map to TRBD1. CDR3 sequence reads: CASSLDTGQNYEQYF. DNA for the CDR3: TGTGCCAGCAGTTTAGACACGGGACAGAACTACGAGCAGTACTTC.